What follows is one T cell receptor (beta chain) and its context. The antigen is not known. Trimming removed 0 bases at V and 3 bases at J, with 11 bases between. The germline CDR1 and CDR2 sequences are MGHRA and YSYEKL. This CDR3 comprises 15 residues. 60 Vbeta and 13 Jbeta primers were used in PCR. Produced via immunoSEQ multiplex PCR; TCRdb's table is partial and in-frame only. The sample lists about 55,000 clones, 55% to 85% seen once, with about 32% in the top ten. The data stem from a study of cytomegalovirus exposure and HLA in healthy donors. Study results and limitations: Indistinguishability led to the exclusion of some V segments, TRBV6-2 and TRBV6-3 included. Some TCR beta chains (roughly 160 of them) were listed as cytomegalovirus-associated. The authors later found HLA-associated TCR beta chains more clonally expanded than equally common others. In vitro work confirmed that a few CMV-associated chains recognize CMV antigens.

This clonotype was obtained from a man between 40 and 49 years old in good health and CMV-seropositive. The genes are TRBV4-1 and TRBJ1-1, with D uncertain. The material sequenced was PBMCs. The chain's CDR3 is CASSQEEEFYTEAFF. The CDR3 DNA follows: TGCGCCAGCAGCCAAGAAGAGGAATTCTACACTGAAGCTTTCTTT.